This record looks at one T cell receptor beta chain sequence and its context. It has no known antigen specificity. The sample holds no much larger clone one base away, and base qualities are not on file. These data are taken from a study of T cell changes during pregnancy in multiple sclerosis (dated by TCRdb to the late 2010s). About the investigation overall: The study looked at changes in the T cell repertoire across pregnancy in women with multiple sclerosis.

Measured from the cysteine to the phenylalanine, the CDR3 is 14 residues long. Just the 42-base CDR3 DNA is kept, in frame starting at base 1. Trimming takes 4 bases from V and 5 bases from J, and the germline ends sit 15 bases apart. The germline V gene supplies CDR1 SQVTM and CDR2 ANQGSEA. The library was made by the immunoSEQ multiplex PCR assay. Imported from immuneACCESS, the table was reduced by TCRdb to in-frame sequences with V and J called. These copies leave out some clones; in studies compared against another copy, an unresolved V gene accounts for under half, and the cause of the remainder is not known. The sample table shows tens of thousands of clones, and 80% to 95% are seen once. Around 2.5% of the sample goes to the ten largest clones.

This sample comprised peripheral blood, obtained in the first trimester of pregnancy. Recombination connected TRBV29-1 to TRBJ2-1; tentative D gene TRBD1, with 5 bases matching. This TCR was recovered from a female donor with multiple sclerosis, enrolled in a pregnancy study. The DNA is as follows: TGCAGCGTTGCGAGACAGCGACCTGACAATGAGCAGTTCTTC. This translates into CSVARQRPDNEQFF.